This TCR beta chain comes out of a study of T cell responses to AZD1222 COVID-19 vaccine (dated by TCRdb to about 2021). The study in broad terms: AZD1222 recipients given second doses at about 4 weeks or at about 12 weeks were pooled, since spike-specific TCR depth and breadth were not found to differ between the two schedules. TCR sequencing was performed for roughly 250 trial participants, of whom around 210 were given two doses of AZD1222 and some 26 were given two doses of MenACWY control vaccine. Enrollment into the trials was organized by age into subgroups of 18-55, 56-69 and 70-plus years, and those subgroups contained about 160, 30 and 59 TCR-sequenced participants, respectively.

This specimen's time point label, interpreted: baseline before first vaccination. Vaccinee samples came from UK trials COV001 and COV002, including a single-blind randomized controlled phase 2/3 trial of AZD1222 (ChAdOx1 nCoV-19) in healthy adults. Trial participant PBMC samples were collected at day 0 and day 28 after the second dose for TCRbeta chain sequencing. In regard to this clone: This clone's antigen is unknown. Within one base of it there is no much larger clone, and no base qualities were kept.

The CDR3 regions of human TCRbeta chains were analyzed by immunosequencing. On the authors' methods: TCRs in the repertoires were compared against a reference library of SARS-CoV-2-specific TCRs that had been generated with the MIRA antigen-specificity platform. Breadth meant the fraction of unique TCRs that were SARS-CoV-2-associated, whereas depth meant the fraction of total T cells that were SARS-CoV-2-associated. Each spike-specific TCR was assigned to its reactive spike region and to a CD4 or CD8 class using the MIRA data. Log10-transformed breadth and depth values were compared by one-way ANOVA with Sidak's multiple comparisons tests. TCRdb retrieved this table from immuneACCESS and kept in-frame rearrangements only. Not all clones are present; in checked studies, unresolved V genes account for under half, and no reason is known for the remainder. The DNA gave D and trimming, while V, J and clone size come from that table. This sample is represented by fewer than 180,000 clones; roughly 94% of them were singletons. The top ten clonotypes cover around 1.3% of the sample.

V drops 4 bases and J drops 2 bases, leaving 9 bases in between. From the germline V gene, CDR1 is KGHDR and CDR2 is SFDVKD. Reading from cysteine to phenylalanine, the CDR3 counts 14 amino acids. Only the CDR3 DNA stays, 42 bases, in frame from base 1. What the study reported, not specific to this receptor: In the small 56-69-year group, the increase in depth fell short of significance, most likely because of low power. After two AZD1222 doses, both the breadth and the depth of spike-specific TCRs were significantly higher than at day 0 and than in MenACWY recipients. Only six AZD1222 recipients were SARS-CoV-2 seropositive at baseline, limiting conclusions about previously exposed vaccinees. CD4 TCRs associated with the vaccine covered the entire spike protein, and the dominant responses were in regions 160-218 and 743-854. Reportedly, almost half of the unique spike-specific TCRs recognized epitopes lying outside the regions that are mutated in the B.1.351 and B.1.1.7 variants. No day 14 peak-response samples were available, so repertoires were characterized only after the peak T cell response. Participants were mostly white British, with more females than males. The authors suggested clonal diversity may have been underestimated.

This chain joins TRBV24-1 to TRBJ2-3, with no D gene named confidently. The sample was peripheral blood, taken on day 0 of AZD1222 vaccination. The receptor's source is an adult in good health. The CDR3 protein sequence reads: CATSEGGPTDTQYF. The base sequence is TGTGCCACCAGTGAGGGCGGACCCACAGATACGCAGTATTTT.